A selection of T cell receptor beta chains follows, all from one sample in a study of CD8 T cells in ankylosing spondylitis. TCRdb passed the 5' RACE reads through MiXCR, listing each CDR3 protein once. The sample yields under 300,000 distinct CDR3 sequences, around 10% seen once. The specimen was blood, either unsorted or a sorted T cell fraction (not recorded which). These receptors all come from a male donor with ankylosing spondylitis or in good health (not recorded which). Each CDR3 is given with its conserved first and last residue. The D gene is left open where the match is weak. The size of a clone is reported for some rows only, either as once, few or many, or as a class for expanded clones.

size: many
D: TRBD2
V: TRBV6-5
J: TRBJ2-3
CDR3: CASSWTSGGDTQYF
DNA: TGTGCCAGCAGTTGGACTAGCGGGGGAGATACGCAGTATTTT

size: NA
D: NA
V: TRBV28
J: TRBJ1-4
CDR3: CASSPHSMVENEKLFF
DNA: TGTGCCAGCAGTCCACATAGTATGGTCGAGAATGAAAAACTGTTTTTT

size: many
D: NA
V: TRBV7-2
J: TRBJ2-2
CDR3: CASSLVGHTGELFF
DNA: TGTGCCAGCAGCTTAGTAGGCCACACCGGGGAGCTGTTTTTT

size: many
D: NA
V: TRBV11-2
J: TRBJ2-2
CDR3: CASSPAGARRGGELFF
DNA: TGTGCCAGCAGCCCAGCCGGGGCCCGCCGTGGCGGGGAGCTGTTTTTT

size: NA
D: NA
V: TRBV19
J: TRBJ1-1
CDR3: CASYLNTEAFF
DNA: TGTGCCAGTTATCTAAACACTGAAGCTTTCTTT

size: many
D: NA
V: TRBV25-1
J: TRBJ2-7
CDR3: CASSEGTSYEQYF
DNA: TGTGCCAGCAGCGAGGGGACCTCCTACGAGCAGTACTTC

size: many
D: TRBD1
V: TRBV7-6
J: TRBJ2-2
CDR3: CASSFDRASSGELFF
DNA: TGTGCCAGCAGCTTTGACAGGGCTAGTTCCGGGGAGCTGTTTTTT

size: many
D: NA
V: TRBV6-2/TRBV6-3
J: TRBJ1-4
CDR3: CASSSQGLSELFF
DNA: TGTGCCAGCAGTTCCCAGGGACTTAGTGAACTGTTTTTT

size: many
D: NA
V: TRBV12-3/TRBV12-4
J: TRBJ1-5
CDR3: CASSSELGNQPQHF
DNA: TGTGCCAGCAGTTCCGAGTTAGGCAATCAGCCCCAGCATTTT

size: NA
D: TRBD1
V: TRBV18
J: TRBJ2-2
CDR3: CASTSDRGRTGELFF
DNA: TGTGCCAGCACTTCGGACAGGGGGCGTACCGGGGAGCTGTTTTTT

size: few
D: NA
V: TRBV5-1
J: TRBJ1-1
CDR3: CASSPRARRPTEAFF
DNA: TGCGCCAGCAGCCCCCGTGCACGCCGGCCCACTGAAGCTTTCTTT

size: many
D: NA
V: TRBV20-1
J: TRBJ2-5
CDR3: CSARDLTLRETQYF
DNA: TGCAGTGCTAGAGATTTGACCCTAAGGGAGACCCAGTACTTC

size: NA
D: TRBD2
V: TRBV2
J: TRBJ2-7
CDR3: CASSGRLAGYYEQYF
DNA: TGTGCCAGCAGTGGACGGCTAGCGGGCTACTACGAGCAGTACTTC

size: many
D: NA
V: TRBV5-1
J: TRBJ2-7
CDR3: CASSITESSYEQYF
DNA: TGCGCCAGCAGCATAACTGAGAGCTCCTACGAGCAGTACTTC

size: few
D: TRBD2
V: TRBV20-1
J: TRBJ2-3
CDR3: CSGGLGGLAESTDTQYF
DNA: TGCAGTGGTGGACTGGGGGGACTAGCGGAAAGCACAGATACGCAGTATTTT

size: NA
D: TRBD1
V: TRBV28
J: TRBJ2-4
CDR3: CASSPGQRYIQYF
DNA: TGTGCCAGCAGTCCGGGACAGAGGTACATTCAGTACTTC

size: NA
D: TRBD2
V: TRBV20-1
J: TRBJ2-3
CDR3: CCADTGTSGIADTQYF
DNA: TGCTGTGCGGACACCGGGACTAGCGGGATAGCAGATACGCAGTATTTT

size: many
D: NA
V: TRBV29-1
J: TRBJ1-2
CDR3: CSVEVVRSYTF
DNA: TGCAGCGTTGAAGTGGTGAGAAGCTACACCTTC

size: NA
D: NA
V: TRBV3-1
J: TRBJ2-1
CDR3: CASSQDFRLVGYNEQFF
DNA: TGTGCCAGCAGCCAAGACTTCCGACTAGTCGGTTACAATGAGCAGTTCTTC

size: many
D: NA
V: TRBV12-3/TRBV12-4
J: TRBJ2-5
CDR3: CASSLNRPDKETQYF
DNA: TGTGCCAGCAGTTTGAATAGGCCAGACAAAGAGACCCAGTACTTC

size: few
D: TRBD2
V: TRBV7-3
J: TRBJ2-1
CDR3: CASSLTGPGLAHEQFF
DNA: TGTGCCAGCAGCTTAACCGGACCGGGACTAGCACATGAGCAGTTCTTC

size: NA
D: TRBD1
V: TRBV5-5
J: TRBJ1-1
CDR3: CASSLGGGAVEAFF
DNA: TGTGCCAGCAGCTTGGGAGGGGGCGCGGTTGAAGCTTTCTTT

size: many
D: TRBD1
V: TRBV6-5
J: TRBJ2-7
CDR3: CASSYRQGANEQYF
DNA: TGTGCCAGCAGTTACAGACAGGGGGCGAACGAGCAGTACTTC

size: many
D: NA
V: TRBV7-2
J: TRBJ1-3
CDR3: CASSTRAAVRNTIYF
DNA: TGTGCCAGCAGCACCCGGGCCGCCGTTCGGAACACCATATATTTT

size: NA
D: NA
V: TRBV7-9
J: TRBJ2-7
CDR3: CASSLGFPGYEQYF
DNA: TGTGCCAGCAGCTTGGGATTTCCCGGCTACGAGCAGTACTTC

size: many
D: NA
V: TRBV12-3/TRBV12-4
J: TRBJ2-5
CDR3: CASVGHLQETQYF
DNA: TGTGCCAGCGTAGGACACCTCCAAGAGACCCAGTACTTC

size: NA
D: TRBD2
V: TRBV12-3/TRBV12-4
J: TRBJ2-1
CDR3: CASSLSPGGYNEQFF
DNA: TGTGCCAGCAGTTTAAGTCCGGGGGGCTACAATGAGCAGTTCTTC

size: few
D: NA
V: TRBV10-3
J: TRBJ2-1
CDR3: CAISLGGKSEQFF
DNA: TGTGCCATCAGTCTTGGCGGGAAAAGTGAGCAGTTCTTC

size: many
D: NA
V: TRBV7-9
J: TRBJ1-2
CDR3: CASPGPRETYGYTF
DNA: TGTGCCAGCCCTGGACCCAGGGAGACCTATGGCTACACCTTC

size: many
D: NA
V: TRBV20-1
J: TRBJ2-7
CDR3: CSARDPSRGGNVYEQYF
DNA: TGCAGTGCTAGAGACCCCTCTCGTGGCGGGAACGTGTACGAGCAGTACTTC

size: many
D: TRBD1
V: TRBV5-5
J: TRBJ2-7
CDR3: CASSPRTGTDGYEQYF
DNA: TGTGCCAGCAGCCCACGTACCGGGACAGATGGCTACGAGCAGTACTTC

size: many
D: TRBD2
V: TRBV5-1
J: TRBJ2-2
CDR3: CASTNSASGTNTGELFF
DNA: TGCGCCAGCACCAATTCCGCGAGCGGGACGAACACCGGGGAGCTGTTTTTT

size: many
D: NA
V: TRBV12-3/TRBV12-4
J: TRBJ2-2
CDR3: CASSPLVNTGELFF
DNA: TGTGCCAGCAGTCCACTAGTAAACACCGGGGAGCTGTTTTTT

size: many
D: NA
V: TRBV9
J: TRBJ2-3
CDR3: CASSGEGGRSTDTQYF
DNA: TGTGCCAGCAGCGGCGAGGGTGGGAGAAGCACAGATACGCAGTATTTT

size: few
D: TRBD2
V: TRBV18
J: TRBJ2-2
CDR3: CASSPPGREDDTGELFF
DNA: TGTGCCAGCTCACCACCGGGGCGGGAGGACGACACCGGGGAGCTGTTTTTT

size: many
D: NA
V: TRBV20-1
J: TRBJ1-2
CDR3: CSARVAIPVNYGYTF
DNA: TGCAGTGCTAGAGTGGCAATCCCCGTAAACTATGGCTACACCTTC

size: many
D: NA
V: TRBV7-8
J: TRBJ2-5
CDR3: CASSLRPWDTQETQYF
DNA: TGTGCCAGCAGCTTACGCCCCTGGGATACACAAGAGACCCAGTACTTC

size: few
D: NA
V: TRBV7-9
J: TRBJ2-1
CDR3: CASSRPQGYSYNEQFF
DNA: TGTGCCAGCAGCCGACCCCAGGGGTACTCCTACAATGAGCAGTTCTTC

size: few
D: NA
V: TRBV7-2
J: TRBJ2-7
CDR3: CASSSNRVPKQYF
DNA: TGTGCCAGCAGCTCAAACAGGGTTCCGAAGCAGTACTTC

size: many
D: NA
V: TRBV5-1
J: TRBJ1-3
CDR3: CASSLTGSSGNTIYF
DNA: TGCGCCAGCAGCTTGACAGGGAGCTCTGGAAACACCATATATTTT

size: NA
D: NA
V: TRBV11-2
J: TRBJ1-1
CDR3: CASSFGYGTEAFF
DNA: TGTGCCAGCAGCTTCGGGTATGGGACTGAAGCTTTCTTT

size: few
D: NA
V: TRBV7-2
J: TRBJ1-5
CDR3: CASSSVGLRGQPQHF
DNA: TGTGCCAGCAGTTCGGTAGGGCTCCGAGGACAGCCCCAGCATTTT

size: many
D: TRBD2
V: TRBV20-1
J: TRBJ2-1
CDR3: CSAREGSSGGGYNEQFF
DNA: TGCAGTGCTAGAGAGGGTTCTAGCGGGGGAGGGTACAATGAGCAGTTCTTC

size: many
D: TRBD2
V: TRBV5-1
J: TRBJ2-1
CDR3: CASSHALGLADNEQFF
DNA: TGCGCCAGCAGCCACGCGCTGGGACTAGCTGACAATGAGCAGTTCTTC

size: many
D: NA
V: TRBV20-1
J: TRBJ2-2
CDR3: CSRMTGELFF
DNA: TGCAGTCGTATGACCGGGGAGCTGTTTTTT

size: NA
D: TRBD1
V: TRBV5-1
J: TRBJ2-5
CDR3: CASSLQGAMETQYF
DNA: TGCGCCAGCAGCTTACAGGGGGCTATGGAGACCCAGTACTTC

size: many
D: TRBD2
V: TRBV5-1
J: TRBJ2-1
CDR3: CASSYSSGASYNEQFF
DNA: TGCGCCAGCAGCTATTCAAGCGGGGCCTCCTACAATGAGCAGTTCTTC

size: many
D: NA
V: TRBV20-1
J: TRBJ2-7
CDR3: CSATIRGSGGYEQYF
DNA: TGCAGTGCTACCATAAGGGGCTCCGGGGGCTACGAGCAGTACTTC

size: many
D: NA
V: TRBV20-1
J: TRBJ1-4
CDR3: CSAQRQEKLFF
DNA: TGCAGTGCCCAGAGACAGGAAAAACTGTTTTTT

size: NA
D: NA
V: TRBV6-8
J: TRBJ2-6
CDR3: CASTRVPAYSGANVLTF
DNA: TGTGCCAGCACCAGGGTCCCCGCCTACTCTGGGGCCAACGTCCTGACTTTC

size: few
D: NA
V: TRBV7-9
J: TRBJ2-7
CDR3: CASSLAVPDYEQYF
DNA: TGTGCCAGCAGCTTAGCAGTACCCGACTACGAGCAGTACTTC

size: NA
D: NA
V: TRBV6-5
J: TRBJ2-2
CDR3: CASSYVRGAGELFF
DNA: TGTGCCAGCAGTTACGTGAGGGGGGCCGGGGAGCTGTTTTTT

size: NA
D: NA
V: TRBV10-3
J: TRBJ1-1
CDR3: CAAFTGYTEAFF
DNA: TGTGCCGCCTTTACAGGGTACACTGAAGCTTTCTTT